The rows below give T cell receptor beta chains drawn from one sample of a study of human T cells and chemical hapten exposure. Each CDR3 protein gets one entry after TCRdb re-called the RACE reads with MiXCR. The repertoire holds 80,000 to 95,000 distinct CDR3 sequences, around 11% seen once, with 4% to 5% in the top ten. The sample was whole blood, taken in connection with sensitization to the hapten diphenylcyclopropenone (DPC). The receptors shown here come from a woman in her 50s with alopecia areata. Some clones in this sample may be carry-over from other donors' samples. Each CDR3 is given without its conserved first and last residue. The D gene is left open where the match is weak.

d_call v_call cdr3_aa
TRBD1 TRBV19 AKPIQGMNEKLF
- TRBV3-1 ASSRSRIYEQY
- TRBV10-3 AISDKRDLAVRQY
- TRBV6-1 ASSADPLGGELF
- TRBV18 ASSQTGTGSTEAF
- TRBV28 ASSFAGTLNTEAF
- TRBV5-1 ASSLDQDGRGEQF
- TRBV30 AWRGVTSNQPQH
TRBD1 TRBV2 ASSALGQGASEKLF
- TRBV9 ASSVGQANYGYT
- TRBV10-1 ASSESLGVTYEQY
- TRBV21-1 ASSKGLARWSTKNIQY
- TRBV28 ASSRSNEQY
TRBD1 TRBV28 ASKSGQGSAF
TRBD1 TRBV7-9 ASSPAHNLRTGGQY
- TRBV5-1 ASSLGHRNTEAF
- TRBV7-8 ASSPAGTHNEQF
- TRBV7-2 ASSLGQPSYNEQF
TRBD1 TRBV6-2/TRBV6-3 ASRPQGDPGELF
- TRBV11-3 ASSLGRGSPYEQY
- TRBV7-3 ASSFLGVNTGELF
- TRBV28 ASMSRETQY
- TRBV19 ASRRQGGSADTGELF
- TRBV7-2 ASSWGSGAYSGNTIY
- TRBV18 ASSPGLNYGYT
- TRBV19 ATGTYEQY
- TRBV12-3/TRBV12-4 ASSPNREANEQF
TRBD1 TRBV12-3/TRBV12-4 ASSSQDRALYNEQF
- TRBV4-3 ASSPSWTNEKLF
TRBD2 TRBV29-1 SVKASGVQETQY
- TRBV12-3/TRBV12-4 ASSLGGRNYGYT
- TRBV11-2 ASSGHPNSPLH
TRBD2 TRBV4-3 ASSQNSAGGQETQY
TRBD1 TRBV5-1 ASSFRDRAEAF
- TRBV7-9 ASSLGHGTLAPLH
- TRBV7-2 ASSLSRQPQY
- TRBV20-1 SAQDRREKLF
- TRBV20-1 SARGGLVNQPQH
- TRBV12-3/TRBV12-4 ASSSPRTPANTGELF
- TRBV10-3 AISENRQQTEQY
- TRBV19 ASYDLTYNEQF
- TRBV13 ASSPRSRGDTQY
TRBD2 TRBV5-1 ASSSGLAGVVETQY
TRBD1 TRBV20-1 SARGDRGRDTEAF
- TRBV3-1 ASSPSPHEQF
- TRBV6-6 ASSYPNNFQY
- TRBV14 ASSLGSYSGANVLT
- TRBV7-2 ASSLDPSGNTIY
TRBD2 TRBV19 ASSIDGGLAGPYNEQF
TRBD1 TRBV6-2/TRBV6-3 ASSYTGQGLYRPQH
- TRBV12-3/TRBV12-4 ASSLQVGVRTEAF
TRBD1 TRBV7-6 ASSFGTGLTYEQY